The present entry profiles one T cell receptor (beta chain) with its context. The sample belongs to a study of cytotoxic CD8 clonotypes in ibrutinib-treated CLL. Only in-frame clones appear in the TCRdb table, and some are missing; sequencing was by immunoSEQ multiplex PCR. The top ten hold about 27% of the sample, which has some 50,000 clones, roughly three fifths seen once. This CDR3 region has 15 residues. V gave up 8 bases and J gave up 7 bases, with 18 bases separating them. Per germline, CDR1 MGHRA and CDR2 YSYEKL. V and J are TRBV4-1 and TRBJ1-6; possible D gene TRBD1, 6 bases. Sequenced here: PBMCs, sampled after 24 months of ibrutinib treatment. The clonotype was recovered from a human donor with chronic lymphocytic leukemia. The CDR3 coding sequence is TGCGCCAGCGCCCGGGAGCAGGGGCTCAATTCACCCCTCCACTTT. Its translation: CASAREQGLNSPLHF.